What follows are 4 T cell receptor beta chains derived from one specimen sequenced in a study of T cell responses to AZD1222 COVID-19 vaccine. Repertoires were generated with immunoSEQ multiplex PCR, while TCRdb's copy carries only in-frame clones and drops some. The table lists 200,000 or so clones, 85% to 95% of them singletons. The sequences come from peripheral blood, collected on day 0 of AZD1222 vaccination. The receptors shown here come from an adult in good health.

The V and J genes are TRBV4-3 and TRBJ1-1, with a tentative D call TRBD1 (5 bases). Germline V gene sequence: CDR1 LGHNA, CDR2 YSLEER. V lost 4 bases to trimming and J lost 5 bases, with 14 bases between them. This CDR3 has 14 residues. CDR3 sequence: CASSPSAQGTEAFF. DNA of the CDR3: TGCGCCAGCAGCCCCTCGGCCCAGGGAACTGAAGCTTTCTTT.

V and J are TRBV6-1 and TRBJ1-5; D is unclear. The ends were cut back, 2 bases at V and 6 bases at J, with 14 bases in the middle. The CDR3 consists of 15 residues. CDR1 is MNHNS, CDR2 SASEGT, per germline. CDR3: CASSEIWQVGQPQHF. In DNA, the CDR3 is TGTGCCAGCAGTGAAATCTGGCAGGTGGGTCAGCCCCAGCATTTT.

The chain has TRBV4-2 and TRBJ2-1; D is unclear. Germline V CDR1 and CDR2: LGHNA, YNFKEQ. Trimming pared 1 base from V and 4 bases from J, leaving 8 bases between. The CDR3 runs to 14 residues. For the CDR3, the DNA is TGTGCCAGCAGCCAAGCTAACCCTTACAATGAGCAGTTCTTC. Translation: CASSQANPYNEQFF.

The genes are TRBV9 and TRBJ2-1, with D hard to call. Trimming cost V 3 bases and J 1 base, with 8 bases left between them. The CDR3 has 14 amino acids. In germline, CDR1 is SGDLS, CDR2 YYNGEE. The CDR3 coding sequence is TGTGCCAGCAGCGCAAGAGAGTCCTACAATGAGCAGTTCTTC. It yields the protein CASSARESYNEQFF.